This T cell receptor (beta chain) comes out of a study of cytomegalovirus exposure and HLA in healthy donors. Across the study: The roughly 120 validation repertoires, a later analysis reported, used the same platform as the 666 first-cohort repertoires.

Using immunoSEQ multiplex PCR, the repertoire was profiled, and TCRdb retains in-frame clones only, with some absent. In the table there are about 190,000 clones, about 83% of which are singletons. The germline gives CDR1 MDHEN, CDR2 SYDVKM. V dropped 5 bases and J dropped 4; count of bases not matched to a gene: 11. The CDR3 loop spans 18 amino acids. In its sample, this clone was seen once. Its target is not known. The donors were part of the validation cohort, which consisted of about 120 subjects and was separate from the first cohort of under 750 subjects. General observations from the study: Specific recognition of CMV antigens was confirmed in vitro for three chains (all CMV-associated). One later analysis, an examination of the 90 to 150 validation repertoires, found that first-cohort TCR clusters tended to co-occur in them.

Sample: PBMCs. The genes are TRBV28 and TRBJ2-1; 13 bases are a match to TRBD2. The sequence came from a woman aged 18-29 years in good health and CMV-seronegative. The CDR3 reads CASSGTTSGRGKYNEQFF. The CDR3 region has the DNA TGTGCCAGCAGTGGAACAACTAGCGGGAGGGGAAAATACAATGAGCAGTTCTTC.